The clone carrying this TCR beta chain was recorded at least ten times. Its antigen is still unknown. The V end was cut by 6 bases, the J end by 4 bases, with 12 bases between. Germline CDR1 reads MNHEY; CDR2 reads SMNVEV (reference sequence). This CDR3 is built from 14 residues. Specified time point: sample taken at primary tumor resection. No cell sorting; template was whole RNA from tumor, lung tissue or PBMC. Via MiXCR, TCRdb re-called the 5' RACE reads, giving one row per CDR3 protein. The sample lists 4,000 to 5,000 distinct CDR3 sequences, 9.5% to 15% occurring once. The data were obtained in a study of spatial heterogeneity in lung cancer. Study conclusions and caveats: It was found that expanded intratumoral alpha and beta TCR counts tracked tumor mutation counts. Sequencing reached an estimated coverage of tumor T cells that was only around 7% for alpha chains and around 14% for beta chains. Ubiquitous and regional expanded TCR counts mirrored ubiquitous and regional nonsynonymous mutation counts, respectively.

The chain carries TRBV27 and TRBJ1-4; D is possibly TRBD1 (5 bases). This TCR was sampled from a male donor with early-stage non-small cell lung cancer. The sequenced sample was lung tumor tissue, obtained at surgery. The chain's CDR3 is CASRLGPSNEKLFF. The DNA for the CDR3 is TGTGCCAGCAGGCTGGGACCGAGTAATGAAAAACTGTTTTTT.